This T cell receptor (beta chain) was recorded in a study of T cells in Graves' hyperthyroidism and ophthalmopathy (dated by TCRdb to about 2019). Context from the whole study: Peripheral blood was collected at initial diagnosis, before any treatment. The study also compared thyroid tissue and blood T-cell repertoires from several Graves' hyperthyroidism patients. An independent validation cohort of around 19 hyperthyroidism patients and about 15 patients who later progressed to ophthalmopathy tested prospective prediction of ophthalmopathy. The roughly 94 discovery patients were randomly split 7:3 into training and test sets. To identify TCR V-J signatures that set the groups apart, the researchers used a discovery cohort of roughly 100 patients, made up of 40 to 45 with Graves' ophthalmopathy and about 60 with stable Graves' hyperthyroidism. The paper describes TCR Vbeta CDR3 sequencing of 135 peripheral blood samples, made up of 40 to 45 ophthalmopathy patients, 70 to 75 hyperthyroidism patients and some 17 progressor patients. Following sampling, methimazole starting at 30 mg daily was given to hyperthyroidism patients, and high-dose intravenous methylprednisolone was given to ophthalmopathy patients.

The TCR beta CDR3 regions were amplified from the RNA transcripts. The first round of RT-PCR for the TCR CDR3 was performed with the HTBI primer set and the Qiagen OneStep RT-PCR kit. The libraries were constructed in a second round of multiplex PCR and then size-selected and purified. Sequencing of the libraries was done on an Illumina HiSeq2000 using paired-end 100 bp reads. In the authors' own workflow: Raw data were processed with SOAPnuke, discarding reads with adapters, uncalled bases, mean Phred below 15, or no exact constant-primer or identifier match. High-quality paired reads were merged with COPE v1.2.5, and unique nucleotide sequences were defined as clonotypes. MiTCR v1.1 was used to align the clonotypes against IMGT TRBV, TRBD and TRBJ reference segments. Analysis was restricted to V-J combinations with a frequency above 0.0001, which covered over 98% of repertoires. The TCS score was defined as F50 (clonal expansion) divided by E x V (chaos), with BLOSUM62-based TCRdist calculated between CDR3 peptides within each V-J. Welch's t-statistics and random forest reduced roughly 540 V-J features to 13, which were used in a naive Bayes classifier (R e1071). TCRdb handled the public reads itself, with Q25 trimming in fastp and clone calling in MiXCR, and kept productive beta chains. Each entry merges the rows of one CDR3 protein and shows their most common DNA and genes. In this record, the V and J calls reflect TCRdb's handling and not the investigators' own analysis. This sample is represented by 550,000 to 600,000 distinct CDR3 sequences; 14% of them were singletons. The ten largest clones represent roughly 7% of the sample.

Broad study findings and their caveats: Most expanded thyroid clonotypes (frequency above 0.001) were also found in blood, which suggests that blood repertoires may mirror thyroid immune responses. A 13 V-J signature model separated ophthalmopathy from stable hyperthyroidism, with about 88% sensitivity and 81.08% specificity in cross-validation and 80%/75% in testing. Sample size was not statistically predetermined, and investigators were not blinded to group allocation. In validation, the model predicted progression to ophthalmopathy a median of around 6.5 months before onset, with about 64% sensitivity and just under 75% specificity.

Points on this clonotype: It lacks a known antigen. Base qualities are not at hand, and no much larger clone is one base apart.

CDR3 length: 12 amino acids, cysteine to phenylalanine. The retained sequence is limited to the CDR3, 36 bases, with the frame set at the first base. Deletion took 5 bases off V and 12 bases off J, with a span of 13 bases between the germline ends. Taken from the germline V gene, the CDR1 and CDR2 loops are MGHRA and YSYEKL. Ophthalmopathy patients had moderately to severely active disease, Clinical Activity Score of at least 3, NOSPECS grade of at least 4, and duration under 3 months. Exclusion was applied to patients with uncontrolled infections, other autoimmune diseases, pregnancy or lactation. Diagnoses were based on clinical symptoms, serum thyroxine and TRAb, thyroid ultrasound and orbital computed tomography. PBMCs were isolated from more than 8 ml of fresh peripheral blood by Ficoll-Paque density gradient centrifugation. Trizol reagent was used to extract total RNA, and RNA quality was then checked on an Agilent 2100 Bioanalyzer.

The clonotype originates from a woman between 18 and 30 years old with Graves' ophthalmopathy. The sequencing sample was made of blood. The chain joins TRBV4-1 to TRBJ2-2; no D gene can be assigned with confidence. In nucleotides, the sequence is TGCGCCAGCAGCGACCCCTCCGTGAAGCTGTTTTTT. Its protein is CASSDPSVKLFF.